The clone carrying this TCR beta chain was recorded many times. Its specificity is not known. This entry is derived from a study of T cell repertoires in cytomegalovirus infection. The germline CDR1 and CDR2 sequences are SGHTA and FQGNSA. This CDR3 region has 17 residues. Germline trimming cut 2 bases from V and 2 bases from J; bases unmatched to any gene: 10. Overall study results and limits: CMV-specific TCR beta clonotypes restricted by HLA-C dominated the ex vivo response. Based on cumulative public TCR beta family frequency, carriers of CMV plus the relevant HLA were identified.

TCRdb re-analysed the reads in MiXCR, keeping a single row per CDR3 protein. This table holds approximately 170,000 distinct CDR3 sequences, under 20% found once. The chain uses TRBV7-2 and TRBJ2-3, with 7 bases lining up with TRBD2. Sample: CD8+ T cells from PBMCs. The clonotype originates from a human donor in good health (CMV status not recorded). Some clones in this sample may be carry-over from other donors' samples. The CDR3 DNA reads TGTGCCAGCAGCTTATATTACGGGAGGCTTTTCACAGATACGCAGTATTTT. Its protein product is CASSLYYGRLFTDTQYF.